One sample yielded the 2 T cell receptor beta chains listed below, sequenced in a study of T-cell reconstitution after alpha-beta-depleted transplantation in children (dated by TCRdb to about 2016). The method was PCR. These reads were obtained on an Illumina HiSeq 2500. TCR libraries were prepared with molecular barcoding, using unique molecular identifiers to normalize TCRbeta repertoire quantification. TCRdb reran the public reads through fastp at Q25 and MiXCR, keeping productive beta chains. Rows are combined by CDR3 protein, so each entry shows the most common genes and DNA. The sample includes approximately 500,000 distinct CDR3 sequences, with more than 20% observed a single time. The ten largest clonotypes hold 30% to 40% of the sample. The intended sense of this specimen's treatment or condition label: allogeneic hematopoietic cell transplantation with graft depleted of TCRalphabeta T cells and CD19 B cells.

The source was PBMCs, collected before TCRalphabeta/CD19-depleted stem cell transplant. The source is a boy under three years old with Wiskott-Aldrich syndrome, due to receive a stem cell transplant.

This chain joins TRBV5-1 and TRBJ2-7, with 7 nucleotides matching TRBD2. The CDR3 is 15 residues long. Looked up from germline, CDR1 is SGHRS and CDR2 is YFSETQ. Trimming took 3 bases from V and 5 from J; bases not matched to a gene: 11. CDR3: CASSSTGLQGDEQYF. For the CDR3, the DNA is TGCGCCAGCAGCTCTACGGGACTACAAGGTGACGAGCAGTACTTC.

This clonotype showed up just a few times. The chain joins TRBV3-1 to TRBJ2-7, with TRBD2 identical over 9 bases. Losses at the gene ends were 1 base for V and 3 bases for J; bases not matched to a gene: 4. The CDR3 contains 15 residues. CDR1 and CDR2 from the germline V gene are LGHDT and YNNKEL (reference sequence). This chain's CDR3 is CASSQASGNHYEQYF. CDR3 coding DNA: TGTGCCAGCAGCCAAGCTAGCGGGAATCACTACGAGCAGTACTTC.